A selection of T cell receptor beta chains follows, all from one sample in a study of cytomegalovirus exposure and HLA in healthy donors. Assay: immunoSEQ multiplex PCR; the TCRdb copy retains only in-frame clones and omits some. Of over 100,000 clones listed, approximately 76% are singletons. Sequencing used PBMCs. The receptors come from a man aged 35 to 55 in good health and CMV-seronegative. The CDR3 runs from the conserved cysteine through the conserved F or W. D genes are given only for firm matches. Part of the rows lack a size; the others show once, few, many or a class for expanded clones.

D gene	V gene	J gene	clone size	CDR3 protein	CDR3 DNA
.	TRBV4-3	TRBJ2-7	.	CASSQGSGGALGEQYF	TGCGCCAGCAGCCAAGGATCTGGAGGGGCGCTTGGCGAGCAGTACTTC
TRBD1	TRBV13	TRBJ1-2	.	CASSFSTGGDYGYTF	TGTGCCAGCAGCTTTTCTACAGGGGGGGACTATGGCTACACCTTC
TRBD2	TRBV10-3	TRBJ2-5	once	CAISEEVAGVPSETQYF	TGTGCCATCAGTGAAGAGGTAGCGGGGGTTCCGAGCGAGACCCAGTACTTC
.	TRBV6-1	TRBJ1-2	.	CASMSPQTTGYTF	TGTGCCAGCATGAGCCCCCAGACAACTGGCTACACCTTC
TRBD1	TRBV6-1	TRBJ2-7	.	CASSRDRGYEQYF	TGTGCCAGCAGTAGGGACAGAGGTTACGAGCAGTACTTC
.	TRBV28	TRBJ1-3	.	CASSSLGPGVVSGNTIYF	TGTGCCAGCAGTTCCTTAGGTCCAGGGGTTGTTTCTGGAAACACCATATATTTT
TRBD1	TRBV5-8	TRBJ2-5	.	CASSFHRDSGIQETQYF	TGTGCCAGCAGCTTCCACCGGGACAGCGGAATTCAAGAGACCCAGTACTTC
TRBD2	TRBV4-2	TRBJ2-7	.	CASSQDRASGGCEQYF	TGTGCCAGCAGCCAAGATCGGGCTAGCGGGGGGTGCGAGCAGTACTTC
TRBD1	TRBV25-1	TRBJ2-5	.	CASSEPQGALVGEETQYF	TGTGCCAGCAGTGAACCACAGGGGGCATTGGTCGGGGAAGAGACCCAGTACTTC
TRBD2	TRBV6-5	TRBJ2-2	.	CASSYSTSGGTGELFF	TGTGCCAGCAGTTACTCGACTAGCGGAGGGACCGGGGAGCTGTTTTTT
.	TRBV19	TRBJ2-7	.	CASSIQGGYEQYF	TGTGCCAGTAGTATCCAGGGTGGGTACGAGCAGTACTTC
.	TRBV6-5	TRBJ2-2	.	CASSYGRGNTGELFF	TGTGCCAGCAGTTATGGCAGGGGGAACACCGGGGAGCTGTTTTTT
.	TRBV30	TRBJ1-2	.	CAWSVRGGRHYGYPF	TGTGCCTGGAGTGTTAGGGGGGGGCGGCACTATGGCTACCCCTTC
TRBD1	TRBV29-1	TRBJ2-3	.	CSVLLQGWRDTQYF	TGCAGCGTTTTGTTACAGGGGTGGAGAGATACGCAGTATTTT
.	TRBV15	TRBJ2-1	once	CATSRARTQSYNEQFF	TGTGCCACCAGCAGAGCCAGGACACAATCCTACAATGAGCAGTTCTTC
TRBD2	TRBV7-3	TRBJ2-6	few	CASSPSGGANVLTF	TGTGCCAGCAGCCCTAGCGGGGGGGCCAACGTCCTGACTTTC
TRBD2	TRBV19	TRBJ2-7	.	CASSISQVAGEPYEQYF	TGTGCCAGTAGTATTAGTCAGGTAGCGGGGGAACCCTACGAGCAGTACTTC
.	TRBV5-4	TRBJ2-2	.	CASTDQSADITGELFF	TGTGCCAGCACCGACCAAAGCGCAGATATCACCGGGGAGCTGTTTTTT
TRBD1	TRBV6-5	TRBJ2-3	.	CASSWDRNTDTQYF	TGTGCCAGCAGTTGGGACAGAAACACAGATACGCAGTATTTT
.	TRBV4-3	TRBJ1-4	.	CASSQNFPEKLFF	TGCGCCAGCAGCCAAAATTTTCCGGAAAAACTGTTTTTT
TRBD2	TRBV7-2	TRBJ2-5	.	CASSLLTSGGGETQYF	TGTGCCAGCAGCTTATTGACTAGCGGGGGTGGGGAGACCCAGTACTTC
.	TRBV7-2	TRBJ2-3	once	CASSPHPGGIDTQYF	TGTGCCAGCAGCCCCCACCCCGGAGGGATAGATACGCAGTATTTT
TRBD1	TRBV4-1	TRBJ1-2	.	CASSQPDRPNYGYTF	TGCGCCAGCAGCCAACCGGACAGGCCTAACTATGGCTACACCTTC
.	TRBV7-9	TRBJ2-5	few	CASSLDNQETQYF	TGTGCCAGCAGCTTAGATAATCAAGAGACCCAGTACTTC
.	TRBV7-6	TRBJ2-3	once	CASSPPGYLNTQYF	TGTGCCAGCAGCCCACCGGGGTATCTCAATACGCAGTATTTT
TRBD1	TRBV6-5	TRBJ1-2	once	CASSYSGQTYGYTF	TGTGCCAGCAGTTACTCGGGACAGACCTATGGCTACACCTTC
.	TRBV6-5	TRBJ1-2	.	CASSYSRSGEYGYTF	TGTGCCAGCAGTTACTCTCGGTCAGGGGAGTATGGCTACACCTTC
TRBD1	TRBV28	TRBJ1-5	.	CASSSGTEHSNQPQHF	TGTGCCAGCAGTTCCGGGACAGAGCATAGCAATCAGCCCCAGCATTTT
TRBD2	TRBV7-3	TRBJ2-5	.	CASSPSGPVGTQYF	TGTGCCAGCAGCCCTAGCGGGCCCGTCGGGACCCAGTACTTC
.	TRBV13	TRBJ2-7	.	CASSLGRSREQYF	TGTGCCAGCAGCTTAGGCAGGTCTCGCGAGCAGTACTTC
TRBD1	TRBV7-9	TRBJ2-2	.	CASSTETGTGFTGELFF	TGTGCCAGCAGCACCGAAACCGGGACAGGTTTCACCGGGGAGCTGTTTTTT
.	TRBV12-5	TRBJ2-3	.	CASGLASTDTQYF	TGTGCTAGTGGCCTCGCGTCCACAGATACGCAGTATTTT
TRBD2	TRBV5-1	TRBJ2-3	.	CASSTASGGAHGDTQYF	TGCGCCAGCAGCACAGCTAGCGGGGGGGCCCATGGAGATACGCAGTATTTT
TRBD1	TRBV30	TRBJ2-3	.	CAWSFGQDTDTQYF	TGTGCCTGGAGCTTTGGACAGGACACAGATACGCAGTATTTT
.	TRBV15	TRBJ1-5	.	CATSSRRGWSNQPQHF	TGTGCCACCAGCAGCCGTAGGGGTTGGAGCAATCAGCCCCAGCATTTT
TRBD1	TRBV7-9	TRBJ2-5	.	CASSYGQGRETQYF	TGTGCCAGCAGCTACGGACAGGGCAGAGAGACCCAGTACTTC
.	TRBV6-5	TRBJ1-1	.	CASNRLGGGRAFF	TGTGCCAGCAATAGGTTGGGGGGGGGTAGAGCTTTCTTT
.	TRBV7-9	TRBJ1-2	.	CASSSDRLDGYTF	TGTGCCAGCAGCTCTGACAGACTCGATGGCTACACCTTC
TRBD1	TRBV11-3	TRBJ2-7	.	CASSLGQGNSYEQYF	TGTGCCAGCAGCCTAGGACAGGGCAACTCCTACGAGCAGTACTTC
.	TRBV5-4	TRBJ2-6	.	CASSGAGTTLGANVLTF	TGTGCCAGCAGCGGAGCCGGGACAACTCTGGGAGCCAACGTCCTGACTTTC
TRBD2	TRBV9	TRBJ2-3	.	CASSASLAGGFTDTQYF	TGTGCCAGCAGCGCCTCACTAGCGGGGGGATTCACAGATACGCAGTATTTT
TRBD1	TRBV4-3	TRBJ1-1	many	CASSQQGEYTEAFF	TGCGCCAGCAGCCAACAGGGGGAGTACACTGAAGCTTTCTTT
TRBD1	TRBV7-9	TRBJ2-7	.	CASSRGPGQRSYEQYF	TGTGCCAGCAGCCGCGGTCCGGGACAGAGATCCTACGAGCAGTACTTC
TRBD1	TRBV7-8	TRBJ1-5	.	CASSPAGTGGNQPRHF	TGTGCCAGCAGCCCTGCGGGGACAGGGGGCAATCAGCCCCGGCATTTT
.	TRBV15	TRBJ1-1	.	CATSRGLEAFF	TGTGCCACCAGCAGAGGGCTTGAAGCTTTCTTT
.	TRBV25-1	TRBJ1-2	.	CASSDIRGLGDGYTF	TGTGCCAGCAGTGACATCAGGGGTTTGGGGGATGGCTACACCTTC
TRBD2	TRBV7-9	TRBJ2-5	.	CASSISTSVETQYF	TGTGCCAGCAGCATCTCGACTAGCGTGGAGACCCAGTACTTC
TRBD1	TRBV5-4	TRBJ1-5	.	CASSLDRDQPQHF	TGTGCCAGCAGCCTAGACAGGGACCAGCCCCAGCATTTT
.	TRBV5-1	TRBJ2-3	.	CASSLGGVSTDTQYF	TGCGCCAGCAGCTTGGGGGGAGTCAGCACAGATACGCAGTATTTT
.	TRBV5-1	TRBJ1-6	.	CASSLVRGSPLHF	TGCGCCAGCAGCTTGGTGCGGGGATCACCCCTCCACTTT